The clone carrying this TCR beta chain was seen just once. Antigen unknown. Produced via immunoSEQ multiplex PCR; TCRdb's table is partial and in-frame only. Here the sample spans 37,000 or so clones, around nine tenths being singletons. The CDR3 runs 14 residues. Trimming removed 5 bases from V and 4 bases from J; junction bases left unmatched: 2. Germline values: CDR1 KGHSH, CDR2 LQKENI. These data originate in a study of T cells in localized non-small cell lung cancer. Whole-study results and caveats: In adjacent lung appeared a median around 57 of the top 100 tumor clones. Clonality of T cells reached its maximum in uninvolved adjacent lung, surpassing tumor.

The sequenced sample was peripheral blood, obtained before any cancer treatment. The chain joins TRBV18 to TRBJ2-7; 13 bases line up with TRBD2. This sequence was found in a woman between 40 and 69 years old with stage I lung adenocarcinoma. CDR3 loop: CASSTLAGGYEQYF. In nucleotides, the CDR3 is TGTGCCAGCTCAACACTAGCGGGAGGGTACGAGCAGTACTTC. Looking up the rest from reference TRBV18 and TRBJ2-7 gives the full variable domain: NAGVMQNPRHLVRRRGQEARLRCSPMKGHSHVYWYRQLPEEGLKFMVYLQKENIIDESGMPKERFSAEFPKEGPSILRIQQVVRGDSAAYFCASSTLAGGYEQYFGPGTRLTVT.